These T cell receptor beta chains were read from a single sample in a study of T cell responses to AZD1222 COVID-19 vaccine. The table came from immunoSEQ multiplex PCR; TCRdb's copy has only in-frame clones and leaves some out. The repertoire holds about 150,000 clones, with approximately 90% as singletons. The material was peripheral blood, obtained on day 0 of AZD1222 vaccination. Receptors were obtained from an adult in good health. The CDR3 runs from the conserved cysteine through the conserved F or W. The D gene is left open where the match is weak. Rows give clone size only sometimes, using once, few, many, or a class for an expanded clone.

clone_size j_call v_call d_call cdr3_nt cdr3_aa
NA TRBJ2-7 TRBV20-1 NA TGCAGTGCTAGTGCAGGGTCAGGCGGCGAGCAGTACTTC CSASAGSGGEQYF
NA TRBJ1-6 TRBV6-5 TRBD1 TGTGCCAGCAGGCCGGGACAGGGTTGTTCACCCCTCCACTTT CASRPGQGCSPLHF
NA TRBJ2-5 TRBV5-4 NA TGTGCCAGCAGCGAGGAAGATACAGGGCAAGAGACCCAGTACTTC CASSEEDTGQETQYF
NA TRBJ1-1 TRBV6-5 NA TGTGCCAGCAGTTCCAGGTGGGGCTTCACTGAAGCTTTCTTT CASSSRWGFTEAFF
NA TRBJ2-3 TRBV6-5 TRBD1 TGTGCCAGCAGTTACTCGACAGGGAATTCAGATACGCAGTATTTT CASSYSTGNSDTQYF
NA TRBJ2-7 TRBV4-1 TRBD2 TGCGCCAGCAGCCAAGACCTATTTCGGGCTAGCGGGAGGGTCCTAGAATACGAGCAGTACTTC CASSQDLFRASGRVLEYEQYF
NA TRBJ1-6 TRBV18 NA TGTGCCAGCTCACCGATTACAGGCACGAATTCACCCCTCCACTTT CASSPITGTNSPLHF
NA TRBJ2-1 TRBV4-2 TRBD2 TGTGCCAGCAGCCAAGCCCCTAGCGGGAGTGACAATGAGCAGTTCTTC CASSQAPSGSDNEQFF
NA TRBJ2-1 TRBV3-1/TRBV3-2 TRBD2 TGTGCCAGCAGCCAAGATCCCCCGACTAGCGGGAGGGCCAATGAGCAGTTCTTC CASSQDPPTSGRANEQFF
NA TRBJ2-2 TRBV7-3 NA TGTGCCAGCAGCTTTACGGGAAGGCCAGGGTTGAACACCGGGGAGCTGTTTTTT CASSFTGRPGLNTGELFF
NA TRBJ1-3 TRBV6-4 TRBD1 TGTGCCAGCAGCCATGGACAGGGGATGTCTGGAAACACCATATATTTT CASSHGQGMSGNTIYF
NA TRBJ2-3 TRBV14 TRBD2 TGTGCCAGCAGCCGTACTAGCGGGAGGGCCTGGGGCACAGATACGCAGTATTTT CASSRTSGRAWGTDTQYF
NA TRBJ1-1 TRBV7-2 NA TGTGCCAGCAGCTCGACAGTGATGAACACTGAAGCTTTCTTT CASSSTVMNTEAFF
few TRBJ2-2 TRBV4-3 TRBD2 TGCGCCAGCAGCCAAGGACCTGGACTAGCGTCCGGGGAGCTGTTTTTT CASSQGPGLASGELFF
NA TRBJ1-1 TRBV19 NA TGTGCCAGTACCTGGGGGTGGAACACTGAAGCTTTCTTT CASTWGWNTEAFF
NA TRBJ2-2 TRBV4-3 TRBD1 TGCGCCAGCAGCCCAGGGGGCGCGGACACCGGGGAGCTGTTTTTT CASSPGGADTGELFF
NA TRBJ2-2 TRBV6-5 TRBD1 TGTGCCACCACCCAGGACAGGGGGAACACCGGGGAGCTGTTTTTT CATTQDRGNTGELFF
NA TRBJ2-1 TRBV25-1 TRBD1 TGTGCCAGCAGTGAAAGGAAGGGACAGGGCTACTACAATGAGCAGTTCTTC CASSERKGQGYYNEQFF
NA TRBJ2-1 TRBV7-2 NA TGTGCCAGCAGCTTAGCAGGTTCGACAAGAAATGAGCAGTTCTTC CASSLAGSTRNEQFF
NA TRBJ2-5 TRBV4-1 TRBD2 TGCGCCAGCAGCCCGGGGACCGGGACTAGCGGGAGGGTACGGGAGACCCAGTACTTC CASSPGTGTSGRVRETQYF
once TRBJ1-2 TRBV27 NA TGTGCCAGCAGTAGACTACAGGGTTCTGGCGGCTACACCTTC CASSRLQGSGGYTF
once TRBJ2-1 TRBV27 NA TGTGCCAGCAGACCAACAGGGCGTGAGCAGTTCTTC CASRPTGREQFF
NA TRBJ1-2 TRBV7-2 NA TGTGCCAGCAGCTTGGACATTAACTATGGCTACACCTTC CASSLDINYGYTF
NA TRBJ2-1 TRBV5-1 NA TGCGCCAGCAGCTCCGGACAGCCCAATGAGCAGTTCTTC CASSSGQPNEQFF
NA TRBJ2-7 TRBV28 NA TGTGCCAGCAGTGGGGATCTTGCCTACGAGCAGTACTTC CASSGDLAYEQYF
NA TRBJ2-2 TRBV24-1 TRBD2 TGTGCCACCAGTGATCCGGGACTAGCGGGAGGCGGGGAGCTGTTTTTT CATSDPGLAGGGELFF
once TRBJ2-7 TRBV19 NA TGTGCCAGTAGTTTTGGGCATGGGTACGAGCAGTACTTC CASSFGHGYEQYF
NA TRBJ1-1 TRBV6-2/TRBV6-3 NA TGTGCCAGCAGTTACAACAGGGATCGTGTCGGTAGCACTGAAGCTTTCTTT CASSYNRDRVGSTEAFF
NA TRBJ1-4 TRBV30 TRBD1 TGTGCCTGGAGGATGCCCGGGACAGGGTGGGAAAAACTGTTTTTT CAWRMPGTGWEKLFF
NA TRBJ2-1 TRBV29-1 TRBD2 TGCAGCGTTGAAGGTATAACTAGCGGGATCTACAATGAGCAGTTCTTC CSVEGITSGIYNEQFF
NA TRBJ2-3 TRBV5-1 TRBD1 TGCGCCAGCAGCCTGACAGGGTCGGCAGATACGCAGTATTTT CASSLTGSADTQYF
NA TRBJ2-5 TRBV5-1 TRBD1 TGCGCCAGCAGCTTGGGACAGGGGGCTCAGATCGGGCAAGAGACCCAGTACTTC CASSLGQGAQIGQETQYF
NA TRBJ2-7 TRBV28 NA TGTGCCAGCACCCAGGGGTTTAGCTCCTACGAGCAGTACTTC CASTQGFSSYEQYF
NA TRBJ1-5 TRBV6-5 TRBD1 TGTGCCAGCAGTTATGGGACAGGGGCTAGCAATCAGCCCCAGCATTTT CASSYGTGASNQPQHF
NA TRBJ2-2 TRBV6-5 NA TGTGCCAGCAGTTACTTTACACAACTTAACACCGGGGAGCTGTTTTTT CASSYFTQLNTGELFF
NA TRBJ1-6 TRBV30 NA TGTGCCTGGAGTGTAATGGACACCTCCTATAATTCACCCCTCCACTTT CAWSVMDTSYNSPLHF
NA TRBJ2-1 TRBV9 NA TGTGCCAGCAGCCCCGACGCAGCACCTACCAATGAGCAGTTCTTC CASSPDAAPTNEQFF